This T cell receptor (beta chain) was identified during a study of tumour-infiltrating T cells in Burkitt lymphoma. Study at large: The Burkitt lymphoma cohort spanned all epidemiological subtypes. Survival, overall and progression-free, tracked with productive clonality.

This clone was seen more than once but under ten times. Its specificity is not known. Other DNA variants within this sample encode the same CDR3. Some clones are missing from TCRdb's copy, which holds only in-frame ones; the method was immunoSEQ multiplex PCR. The table has roughly 1,200 clones, 12% seen once. Study outcomes and limitations: Several public clonotypes recurred in numerous Burkitt lymphoma patients.

This TCR was recovered from a human donor with Burkitt lymphoma. Specimen: tumor tissue.

The CDR3 region has the DNA TGTGCCAGCAGCTCCGCACGCCTCAATAGCGGGGGGGCCCTGGAGACCCAGTACTTC. Protein: CASSSARLNSGGALETQYF. The chain carries TRBV7-2 and TRBJ2-5; 11 bases are a match to TRBD2. The CDR3 spans 19 residues. With V trimmed by 4 bases and J by 5 bases, 18 bases remained unmatched. CDR1 and CDR2 (germline): SGHTA, FQGNSA.